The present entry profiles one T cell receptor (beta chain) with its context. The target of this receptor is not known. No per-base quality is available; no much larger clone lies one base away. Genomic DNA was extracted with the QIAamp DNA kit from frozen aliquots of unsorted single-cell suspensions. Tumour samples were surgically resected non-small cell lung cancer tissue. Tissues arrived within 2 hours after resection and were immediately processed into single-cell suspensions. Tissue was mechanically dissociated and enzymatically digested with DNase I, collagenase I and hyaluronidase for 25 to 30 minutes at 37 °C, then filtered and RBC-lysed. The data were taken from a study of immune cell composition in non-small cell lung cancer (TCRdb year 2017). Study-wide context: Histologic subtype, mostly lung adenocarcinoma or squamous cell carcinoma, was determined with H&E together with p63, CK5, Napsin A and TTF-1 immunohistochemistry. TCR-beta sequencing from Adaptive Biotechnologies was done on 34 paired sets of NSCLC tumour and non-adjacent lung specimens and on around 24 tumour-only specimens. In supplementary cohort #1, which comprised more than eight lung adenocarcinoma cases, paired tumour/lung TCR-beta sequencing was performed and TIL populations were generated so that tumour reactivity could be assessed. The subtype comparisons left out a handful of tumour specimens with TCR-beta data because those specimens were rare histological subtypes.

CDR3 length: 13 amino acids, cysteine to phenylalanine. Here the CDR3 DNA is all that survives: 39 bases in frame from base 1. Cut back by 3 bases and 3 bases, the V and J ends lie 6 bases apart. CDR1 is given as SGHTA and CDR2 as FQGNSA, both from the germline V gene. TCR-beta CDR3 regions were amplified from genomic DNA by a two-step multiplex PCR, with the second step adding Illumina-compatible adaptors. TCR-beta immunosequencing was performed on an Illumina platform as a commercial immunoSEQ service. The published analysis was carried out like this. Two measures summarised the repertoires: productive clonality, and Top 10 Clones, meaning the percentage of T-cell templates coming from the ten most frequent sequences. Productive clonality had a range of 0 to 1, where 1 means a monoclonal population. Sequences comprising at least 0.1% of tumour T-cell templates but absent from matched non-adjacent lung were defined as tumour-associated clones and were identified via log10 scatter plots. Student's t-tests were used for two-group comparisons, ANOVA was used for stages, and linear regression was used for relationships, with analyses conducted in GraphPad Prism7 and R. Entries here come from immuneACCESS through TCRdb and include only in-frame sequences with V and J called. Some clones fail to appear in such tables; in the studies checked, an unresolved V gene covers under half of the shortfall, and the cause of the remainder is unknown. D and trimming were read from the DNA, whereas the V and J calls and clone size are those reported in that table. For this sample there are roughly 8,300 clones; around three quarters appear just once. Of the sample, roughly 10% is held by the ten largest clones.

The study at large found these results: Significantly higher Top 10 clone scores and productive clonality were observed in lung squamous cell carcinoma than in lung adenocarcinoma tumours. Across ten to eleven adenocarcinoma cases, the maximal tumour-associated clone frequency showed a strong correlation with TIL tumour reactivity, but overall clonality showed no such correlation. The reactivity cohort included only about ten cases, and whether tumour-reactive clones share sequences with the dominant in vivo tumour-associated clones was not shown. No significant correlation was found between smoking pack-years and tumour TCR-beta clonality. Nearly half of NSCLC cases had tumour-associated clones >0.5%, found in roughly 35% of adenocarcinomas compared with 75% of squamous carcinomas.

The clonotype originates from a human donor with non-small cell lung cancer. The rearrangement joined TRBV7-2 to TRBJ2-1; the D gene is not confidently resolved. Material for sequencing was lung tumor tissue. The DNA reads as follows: TGTGCCAGCAGCTTCCAAATCTACAATGAGCAGTTCTTC. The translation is CASSFQIYNEQFF.